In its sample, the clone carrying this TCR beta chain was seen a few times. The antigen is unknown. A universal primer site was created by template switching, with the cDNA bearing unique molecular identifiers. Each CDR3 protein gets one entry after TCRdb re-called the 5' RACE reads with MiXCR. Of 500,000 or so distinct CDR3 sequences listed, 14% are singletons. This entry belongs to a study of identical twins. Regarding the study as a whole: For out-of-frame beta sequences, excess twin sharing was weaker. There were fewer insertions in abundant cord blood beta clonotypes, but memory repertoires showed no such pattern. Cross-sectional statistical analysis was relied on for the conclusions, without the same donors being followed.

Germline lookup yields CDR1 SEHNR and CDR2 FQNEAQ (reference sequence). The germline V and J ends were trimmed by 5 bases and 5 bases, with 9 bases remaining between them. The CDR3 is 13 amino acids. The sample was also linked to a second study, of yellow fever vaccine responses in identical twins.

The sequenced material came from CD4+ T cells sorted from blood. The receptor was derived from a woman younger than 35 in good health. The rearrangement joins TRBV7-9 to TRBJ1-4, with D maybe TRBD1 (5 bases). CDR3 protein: CASSRGSNEKLFF. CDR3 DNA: TGTGCCAGCAGCCGGGGGTCCAATGAAAAACTGTTTTTT.